This TCR beta chain appears in the sequencing data of a study of cytomegalovirus exposure and HLA in healthy donors. Whole-study results and caveats: Presence/absence analyses rested on an assumption that sequencing depth was roughly uniform across donors. Later analysis placed DRB1 highest and HLA-C lowest in TCR association rates, which differed by HLA locus. The analysis excluded some indistinguishable V segments, including TRBV6-2 and TRBV6-3.

A word on this clone: Its matching antigen is unknown.

CDR1 and CDR2 (germline): SGHRS, YFSETQ. The CDR3 covers 15 residues. Losses at the gene ends were 1 base for V and 3 bases for J; bases not matched to a gene: 6. Use of 60 Vbeta and 13 Jbeta primers characterized the PCR. TCRdb's copy holds only in-frame clones and misses some; the assay was immunoSEQ multiplex PCR. The sample yields about 150,000 clones, about 76% seen once. The chain is built from TRBV5-1 and TRBJ1-1, with 7 bases identical to TRBD1. This clonotype originated in a young man in good health and CMV-seropositive. Sequenced input: PBMCs. The CDR3 here is CASSLRGRGDTEAFF. The CDR3 nucleotides are TGCGCCAGCAGCTTGAGGGGGCGAGGGGACACTGAAGCTTTCTTT.